This TCR beta chain was sequenced for a study of Tregs in tolerant kidney transplant recipients. Study as a whole: A 3-day belatacept mixed lymphocyte reaction, sometimes plus 5-day graft donor restimulation, preceded CD4+CD25+CD127- sorting. Study-wide results and limits: Tregs expanded with activated donor B cells seemed most donor-specific. This study did not directly address biological reproducibility.

Assay: immunoSEQ multiplex PCR; the TCRdb copy retains only in-frame clones and omits some. The sample records 16,000 or so clones, roughly 58% being singletons. As to this clone: The antigen is undetermined.

Material: Tregs from blood cultured with allogeneic cells. The sequence was collected from a human donor in good health.

CDR3 coding DNA: TGTGCCACCAGCAGAGAGGACAGAGGTAATGAAAAACTGTTTTTT. Translation gives CATSREDRGNEKLFF. The chain carries TRBV15 and TRBJ1-4, with D possibly being TRBD1 (6 bases). Germline V gene sequence: CDR1 LNHNV, CDR2 YYDKDF (reference sequence). The CDR3 consists of 15 residues. V dropped 0 bases and J dropped 4 bases, with 9 bases sitting between them.